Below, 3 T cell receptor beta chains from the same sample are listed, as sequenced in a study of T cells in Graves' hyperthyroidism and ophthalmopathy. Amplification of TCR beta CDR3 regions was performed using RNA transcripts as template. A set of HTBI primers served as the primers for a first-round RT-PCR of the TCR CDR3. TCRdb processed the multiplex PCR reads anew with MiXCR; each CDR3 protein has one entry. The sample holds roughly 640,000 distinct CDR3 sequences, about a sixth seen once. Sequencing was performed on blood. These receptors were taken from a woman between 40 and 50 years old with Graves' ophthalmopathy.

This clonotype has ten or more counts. The DNA for the CDR3 is TGTGCCAGCAGCTCCCCGAGCACAGTTGGTTTAGCTTTCTTT. It encodes CASSSPSTVGLAFF. This sequence joins TRBV13 and TRBJ1-1; D unresolved. This CDR3 has 14 residues. Per the germline V gene, CDR1 is PRHDT and CDR2 is FYEKMQ (reference sequence). V gave up 4 bases and J gave up 10 bases, with 19 bases separating them.

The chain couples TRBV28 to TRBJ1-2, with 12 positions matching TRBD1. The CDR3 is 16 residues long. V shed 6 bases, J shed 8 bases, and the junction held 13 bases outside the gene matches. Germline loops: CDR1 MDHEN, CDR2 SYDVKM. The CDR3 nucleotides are TGTGCCAGCAGCCCAACGGGACAGGGGGCATGGGGCGGCTACACCTTC. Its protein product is CASSPTGQGAWGGYTF.

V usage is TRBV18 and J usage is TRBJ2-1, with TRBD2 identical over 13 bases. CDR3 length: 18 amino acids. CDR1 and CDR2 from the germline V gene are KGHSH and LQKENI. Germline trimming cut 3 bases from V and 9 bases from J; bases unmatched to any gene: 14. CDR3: CASSPLSATSGRASEQFF. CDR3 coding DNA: TGTGCCAGCTCACCCCTATCGGCAACTAGCGGGAGGGCCAGTGAGCAGTTCTTC.